This T cell receptor beta chain was retrieved from a study of cytomegalovirus exposure and HLA in healthy donors. Unrecorded immune exposure was likely among donors, who were nominally healthy when sampled. The PCR ran on 60 Vbeta and 13 Jbeta primers. Sequencing used immunoSEQ multiplex PCR; TCRdb keeps in-frame clones, though not all of them. There are 180,000 or so clones in the sample; 82% occur only once, and 1.5% to 1.9% lies in the top ten. Study-wide results and limits: A prior analysis recorded that most TCR beta V segments were productive about 90% or about 30% of the time.

Germline V gene data show CDR1 as MDHEN and CDR2 as SYDVKM. After removal of 8 bases from V and 0 bases from J, the junction contained 4 bases not matched to a gene. The CDR3 length is 13 residues. Concerning this clone itself: Its antigen is still unknown.

The sample taken for sequencing was PBMCs. The clonotype comes from a man aged 35-49 years in good health and CMV-seronegative. This rearrangement joins TRBV28 to TRBJ2-7; 7 bases map to TRBD1. In nucleotides, the CDR3 is TGTGCCAGCGGGACAGCACTCTCCTACGAGCAGTACTTC. Translation gives CASGTALSYEQYF.